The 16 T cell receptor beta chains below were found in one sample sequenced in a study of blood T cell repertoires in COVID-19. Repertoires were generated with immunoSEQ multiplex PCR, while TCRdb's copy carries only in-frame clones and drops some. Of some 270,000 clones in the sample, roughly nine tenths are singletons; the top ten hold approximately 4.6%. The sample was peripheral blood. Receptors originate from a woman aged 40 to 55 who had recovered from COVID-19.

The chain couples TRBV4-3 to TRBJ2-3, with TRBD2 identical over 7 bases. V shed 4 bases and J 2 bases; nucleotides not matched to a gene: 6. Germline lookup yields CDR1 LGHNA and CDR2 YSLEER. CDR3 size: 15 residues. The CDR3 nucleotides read TGCGCCAGCAGCCCCTCTGGACTAGTCACAGATACGCAGTATTTT. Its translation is CASSPSGLVTDTQYF.

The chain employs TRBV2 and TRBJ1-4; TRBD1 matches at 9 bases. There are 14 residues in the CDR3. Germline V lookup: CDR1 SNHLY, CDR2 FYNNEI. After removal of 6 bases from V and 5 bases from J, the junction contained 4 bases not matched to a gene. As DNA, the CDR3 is TGTGCCAGCAGCGCGGACAGGGGAAATGAAAAACTGTTTTTT. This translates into CASSADRGNEKLFF.

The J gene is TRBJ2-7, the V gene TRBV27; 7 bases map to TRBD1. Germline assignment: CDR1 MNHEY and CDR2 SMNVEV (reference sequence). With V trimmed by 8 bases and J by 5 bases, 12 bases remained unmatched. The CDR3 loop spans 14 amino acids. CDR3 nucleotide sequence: TGTGCCAGCGGACTGGGACAGACCTTCAACGAGCAGTACTTC. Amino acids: CASGLGQTFNEQYF.

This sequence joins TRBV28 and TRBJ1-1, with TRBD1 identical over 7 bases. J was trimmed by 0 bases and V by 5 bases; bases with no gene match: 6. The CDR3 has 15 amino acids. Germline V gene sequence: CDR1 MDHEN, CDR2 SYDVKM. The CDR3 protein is CASSPPGQMNTEAFF. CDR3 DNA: TGTGCCAGCAGTCCCCCGGGACAGATGAACACTGAAGCTTTCTTT.

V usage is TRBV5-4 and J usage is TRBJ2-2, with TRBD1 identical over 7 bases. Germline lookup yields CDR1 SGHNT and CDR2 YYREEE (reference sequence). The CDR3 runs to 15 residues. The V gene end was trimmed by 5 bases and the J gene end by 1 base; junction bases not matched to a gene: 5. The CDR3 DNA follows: TGTGCCAGCAGGACCGGGACAGAGAACACCGGGGAGCTGTTTTTT. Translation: CASRTGTENTGELFF.

The CDR3 spells CASSQEPGMSYTF. CDR3 nucleotide sequence: TGCGCCAGCAGCCAGGAGCCGGGGATGAGTTACACCTTC. This chain uses TRBV4-3 with TRBJ1-2, with D unresolved. Looked up from germline, CDR1 is LGHNA and CDR2 is YSLEER. V was pared by 3 bases and J by 11 bases, with 16 bases between. The CDR3 totals 13 residues.

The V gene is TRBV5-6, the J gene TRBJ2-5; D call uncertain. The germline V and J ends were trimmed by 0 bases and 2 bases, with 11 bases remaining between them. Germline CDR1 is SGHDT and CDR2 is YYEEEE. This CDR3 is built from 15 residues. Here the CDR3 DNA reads TGTGCCAGCAGCTTGGAGGAGACGGAGCAAGAGACCCAGTACTTC. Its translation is CASSLEETEQETQYF.

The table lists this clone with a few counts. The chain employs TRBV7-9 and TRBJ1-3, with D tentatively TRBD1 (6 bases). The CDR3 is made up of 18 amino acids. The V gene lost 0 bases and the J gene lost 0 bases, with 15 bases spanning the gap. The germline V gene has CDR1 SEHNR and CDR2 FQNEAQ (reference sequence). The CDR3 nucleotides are TGTGCCAGCAGCTTAGCTCAACCGACAGGACGCTCTGGAAACACCATATATTTT. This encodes CASSLAQPTGRSGNTIYF.

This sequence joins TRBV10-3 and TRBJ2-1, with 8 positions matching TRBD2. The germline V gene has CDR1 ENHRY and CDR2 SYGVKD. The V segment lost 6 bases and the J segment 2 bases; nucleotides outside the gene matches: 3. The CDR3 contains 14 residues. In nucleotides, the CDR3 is TGTGCCATCAGGGGACTAGGAGCCTACAATGAGCAGTTCTTC. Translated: CAIRGLGAYNEQFF.

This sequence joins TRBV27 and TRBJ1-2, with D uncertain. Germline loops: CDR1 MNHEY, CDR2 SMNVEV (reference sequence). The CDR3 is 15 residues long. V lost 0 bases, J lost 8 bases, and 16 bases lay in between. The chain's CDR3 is CASSLSLPGPGGYTF. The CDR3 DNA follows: TGTGCCAGCAGTTTATCTCTGCCGGGTCCCGGAGGCTACACCTTC.

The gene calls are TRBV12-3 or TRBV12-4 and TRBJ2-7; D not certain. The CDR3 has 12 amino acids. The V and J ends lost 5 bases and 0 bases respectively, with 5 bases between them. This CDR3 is CASSVHSYEQYF. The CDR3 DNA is TGTGCCAGCAGTGTTCACTCCTACGAGCAGTACTTC.

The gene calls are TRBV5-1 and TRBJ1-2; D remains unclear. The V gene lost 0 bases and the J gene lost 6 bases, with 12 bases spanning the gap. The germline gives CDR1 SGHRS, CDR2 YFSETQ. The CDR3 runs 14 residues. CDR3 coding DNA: TGCGCCAGCAGCTTGGCTCGGGGTTTGGATGGCTACACCTTC. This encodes CASSLARGLDGYTF.

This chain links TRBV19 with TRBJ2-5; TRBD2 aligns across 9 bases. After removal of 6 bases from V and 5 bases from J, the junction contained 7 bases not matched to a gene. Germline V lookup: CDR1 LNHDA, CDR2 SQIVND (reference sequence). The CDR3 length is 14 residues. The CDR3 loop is CASSLGTSPETQYF. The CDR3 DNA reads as TGTGCCAGTAGCCTCGGGACTAGCCCCGAGACCCAGTACTTC.

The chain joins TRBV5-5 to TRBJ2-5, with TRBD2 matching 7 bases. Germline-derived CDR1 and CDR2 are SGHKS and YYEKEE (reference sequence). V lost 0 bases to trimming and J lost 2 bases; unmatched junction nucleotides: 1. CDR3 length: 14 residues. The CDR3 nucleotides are TGTGCCAGCAGCTTGGTGGGGGGGCAAGAGACCCAGTACTTC. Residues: CASSLVGGQETQYF.

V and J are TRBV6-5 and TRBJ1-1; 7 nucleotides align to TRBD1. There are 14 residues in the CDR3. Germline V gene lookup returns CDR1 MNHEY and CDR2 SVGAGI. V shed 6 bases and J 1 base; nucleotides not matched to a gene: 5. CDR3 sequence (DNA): TGTGCCAGCAGATCAGGGGGTAGGAACACTGAAGCTTTCTTT. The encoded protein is CASRSGGRNTEAFF.

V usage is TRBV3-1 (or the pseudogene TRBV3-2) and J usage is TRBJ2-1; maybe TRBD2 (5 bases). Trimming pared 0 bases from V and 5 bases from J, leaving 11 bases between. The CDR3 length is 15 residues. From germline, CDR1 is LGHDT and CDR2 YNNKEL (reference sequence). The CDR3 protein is CASSQDGGLNNEQFF. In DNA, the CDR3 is TGTGCCAGCAGCCAAGATGGTGGACTGAACAATGAGCAGTTCTTC.